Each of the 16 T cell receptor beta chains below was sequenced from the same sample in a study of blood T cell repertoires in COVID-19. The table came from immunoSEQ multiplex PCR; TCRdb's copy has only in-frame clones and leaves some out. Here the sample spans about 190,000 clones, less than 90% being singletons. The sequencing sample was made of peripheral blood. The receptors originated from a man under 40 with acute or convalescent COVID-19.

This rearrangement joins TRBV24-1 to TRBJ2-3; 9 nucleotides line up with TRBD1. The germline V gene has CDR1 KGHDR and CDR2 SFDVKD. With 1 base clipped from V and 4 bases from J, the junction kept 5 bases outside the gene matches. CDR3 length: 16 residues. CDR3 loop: CATSDFGQGQADTQYF. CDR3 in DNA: TGTGCCACCAGTGATTTTGGACAGGGGCAGGCAGATACGCAGTATTTT.

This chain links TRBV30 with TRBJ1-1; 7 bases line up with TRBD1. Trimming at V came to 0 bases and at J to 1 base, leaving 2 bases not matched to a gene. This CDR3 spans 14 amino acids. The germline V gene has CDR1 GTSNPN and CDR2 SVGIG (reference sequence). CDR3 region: CAWSVGGGNTEAFF. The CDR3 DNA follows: TGTGCCTGGAGTGTAGGGGGCGGGAACACTGAAGCTTTCTTT.

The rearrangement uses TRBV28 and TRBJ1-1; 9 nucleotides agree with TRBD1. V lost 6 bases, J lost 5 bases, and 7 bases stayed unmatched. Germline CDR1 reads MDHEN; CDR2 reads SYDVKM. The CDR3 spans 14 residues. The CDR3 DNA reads TGTGCCAGCAGAAAGACAGGGGGGGAGACTGAAGCTTTCTTT. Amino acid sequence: CASRKTGGETEAFF. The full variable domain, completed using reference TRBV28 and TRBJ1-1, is DVKVTQSSRYLVKRTGEKVFLECVQDMDHENMFWYRQDPGLGLRLIYFSYDVKMKEKGDIPEGYSVSREKKERFSLILESASTNQTSMYLCASRKTGGETEAFFGQGTRLTVV.

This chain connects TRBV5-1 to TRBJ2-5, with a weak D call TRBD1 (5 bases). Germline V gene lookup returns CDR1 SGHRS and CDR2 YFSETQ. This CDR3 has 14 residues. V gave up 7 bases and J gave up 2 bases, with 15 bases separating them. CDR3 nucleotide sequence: TGCGCCAGCTGTACGTCAGGGCGACAAGAGACCCAGTACTTC. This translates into CASCTSGRQETQYF.

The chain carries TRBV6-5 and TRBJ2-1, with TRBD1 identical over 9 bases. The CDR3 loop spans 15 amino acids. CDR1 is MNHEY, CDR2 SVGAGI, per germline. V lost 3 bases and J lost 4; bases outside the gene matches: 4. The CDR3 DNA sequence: TGTGCCAGCAGTTATTTCGGGACAGGGTACAATGAGCAGTTCTTC. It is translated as CASSYFGTGYNEQFF.

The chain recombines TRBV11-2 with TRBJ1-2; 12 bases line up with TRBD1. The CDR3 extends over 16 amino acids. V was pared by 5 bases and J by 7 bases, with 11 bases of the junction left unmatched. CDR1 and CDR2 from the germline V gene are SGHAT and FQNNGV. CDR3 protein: CASSRPGTGGQGGYTF. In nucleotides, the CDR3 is TGTGCCAGCAGCCGCCCCGGGACAGGGGGCCAAGGTGGCTACACCTTC.

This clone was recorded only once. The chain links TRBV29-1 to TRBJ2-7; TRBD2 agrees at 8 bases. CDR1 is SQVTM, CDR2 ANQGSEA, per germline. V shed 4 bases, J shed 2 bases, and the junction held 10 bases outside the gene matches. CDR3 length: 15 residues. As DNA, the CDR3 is TGCAGCGTTGTAGGGGACCTAGCGGGTACCTACGAGCAGTACTTC. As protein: CSVVGDLAGTYEQYF.

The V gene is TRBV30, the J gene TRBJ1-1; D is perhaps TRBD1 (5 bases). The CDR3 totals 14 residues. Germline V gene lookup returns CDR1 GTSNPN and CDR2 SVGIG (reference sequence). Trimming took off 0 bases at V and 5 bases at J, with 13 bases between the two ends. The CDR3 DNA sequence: TGTGCCTGGAGTGTACTGGGGGGGGGTACTGAAGCTTTCTTT. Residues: CAWSVLGGGTEAFF.

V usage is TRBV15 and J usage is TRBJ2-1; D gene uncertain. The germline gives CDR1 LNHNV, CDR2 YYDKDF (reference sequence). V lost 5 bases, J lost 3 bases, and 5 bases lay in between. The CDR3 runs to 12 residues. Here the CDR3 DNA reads TGTGCCACCAGCTTACACTACAATGAGCAGTTCTTC. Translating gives CATSLHYNEQFF.

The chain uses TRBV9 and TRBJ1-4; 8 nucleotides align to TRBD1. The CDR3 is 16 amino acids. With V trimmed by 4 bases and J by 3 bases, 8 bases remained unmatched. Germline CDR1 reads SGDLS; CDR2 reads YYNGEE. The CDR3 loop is CASSPGQGTANEKLFF. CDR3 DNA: TGTGCCAGCAGCCCAGGACAGGGCACAGCTAATGAAAAACTGTTTTTT. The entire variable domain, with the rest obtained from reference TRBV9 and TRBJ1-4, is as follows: DSGVTQTPKHLITATGQRVTLRCSPRSGDLSVYWYQQSLDQGLQFLIQYYNGEERAKGNILERFSAQQFPDLHSELNLSSLELGDSALYFCASSPGQGTANEKLFFGSGTQLSVL.

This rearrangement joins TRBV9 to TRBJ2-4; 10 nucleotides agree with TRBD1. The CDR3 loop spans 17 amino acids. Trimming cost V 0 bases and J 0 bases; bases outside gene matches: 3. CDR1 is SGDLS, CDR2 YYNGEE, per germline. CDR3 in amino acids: CASSVGDRGLAKNIQYF. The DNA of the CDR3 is TGTGCCAGCAGCGTAGGAGACAGGGGGCTAGCCAAAAACATTCAGTACTTC.

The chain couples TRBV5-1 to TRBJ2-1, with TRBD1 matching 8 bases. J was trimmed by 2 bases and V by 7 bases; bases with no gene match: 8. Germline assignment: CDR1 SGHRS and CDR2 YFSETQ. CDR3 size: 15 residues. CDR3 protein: CASGTGGLAYNEQFF. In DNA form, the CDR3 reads TGCGCCAGCGGAACAGGGGGGCTGGCCTACAATGAGCAGTTCTTC.

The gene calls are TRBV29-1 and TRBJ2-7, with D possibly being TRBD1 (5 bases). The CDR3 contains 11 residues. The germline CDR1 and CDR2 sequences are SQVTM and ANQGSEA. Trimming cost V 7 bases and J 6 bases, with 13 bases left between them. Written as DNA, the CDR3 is TGCAGCGCCAAAGGACACGTCGAGCAGTACTTC. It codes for CSAKGHVEQYF.

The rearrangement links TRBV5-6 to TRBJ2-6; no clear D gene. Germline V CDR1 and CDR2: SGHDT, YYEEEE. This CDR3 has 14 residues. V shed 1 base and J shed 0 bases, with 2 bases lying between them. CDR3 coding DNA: TGTGCCAGCAGCTTGCGCTCTGGGGCCAACGTCCTGACTTTC. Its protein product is CASSLRSGANVLTF. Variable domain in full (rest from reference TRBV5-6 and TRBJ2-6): DAGVTQSPTHLIKTRGQQVTLRCSPKSGHDTVSWYQQALGQGPQFIFQYYEEEERQRGNFPDRFSGHQFPNYSSELNVNALLLGDSALYLCASSLRSGANVLTFGAGSRLTVL.

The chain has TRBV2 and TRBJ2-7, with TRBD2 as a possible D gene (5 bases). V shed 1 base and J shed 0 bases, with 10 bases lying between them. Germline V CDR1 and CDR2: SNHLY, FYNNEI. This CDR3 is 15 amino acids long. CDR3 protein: CASSEEGESSYEQYF. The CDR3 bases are TGTGCCAGCAGTGAAGAGGGAGAGTCCTCCTACGAGCAGTACTTC.

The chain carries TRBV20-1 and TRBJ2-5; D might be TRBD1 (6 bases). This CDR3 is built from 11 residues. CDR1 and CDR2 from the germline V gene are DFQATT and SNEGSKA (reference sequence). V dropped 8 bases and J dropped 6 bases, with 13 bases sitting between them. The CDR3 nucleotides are TGCAGTACTAACAGGGAGAAGACCCAGTACTTC. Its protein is CSTNREKTQYF.